These 17 T cell receptor beta chains were all obtained from the same sample, sequenced in a study of blood T cell repertoires in COVID-19. The assay was immunoSEQ multiplex PCR, and TCRdb's table has in-frame clones only and misses some. In the table there are some 180,000 clones, roughly 80% of which are singletons. The specimen sequenced was peripheral blood. The source is a woman between 40 and 50 years old with COVID-19, enrolled during active disease.

The chain combines TRBV5-1 with TRBJ1-1; D perhaps matches TRBD1 (6 bases). The CDR3 contains 16 residues. V dropped 5 bases and J dropped 4 bases, with 21 bases sitting between them. CDR1 SGHRS and CDR2 YFSETQ come from the germline V gene. CDR3 sequence: CASRKNTEGGSTEAFF. As DNA, the CDR3 is TGCGCCAGCAGGAAGAATACAGAGGGGGGGAGCACTGAAGCTTTCTTT.

This chain uses TRBV23-1 with TRBJ2-2, with 7 positions matching TRBD1. TRBV23-1 is an open reading frame, and its role is uncertain. This CDR3 spans 15 amino acids. J gave up 7 bases and V 3 bases, and 8 bases lay outside the gene matches. CDR3 amino acids: CASSQSGTVNGELFF. In nucleotides, the CDR3 is TGCGCCAGCAGTCAGTCGGGGACAGTAAACGGGGAGCTGTTTTTT.

The CDR3 region has the DNA TGTGCCAGCAGCTTCAAGGAGTACCAAGAGACCCAGTACTTC. It codes for CASSFKEYQETQYF. The V call is TRBV7-9, the J call TRBJ2-5; D remains ambiguous. Between the trimmed V and J ends, which lost 3 bases and 0 bases, there was a span of 8 bases. CDR3 length equals 14 residues. Germline values: CDR1 SEHNR, CDR2 FQNEAQ (reference sequence).

The rearrangement links TRBV5-1 to TRBJ1-4, with no clear D. This CDR3 is 15 amino acids long. Trimming cost V 4 bases and J 0 bases, with 10 bases left between them. Germline V gives CDR1 SGHRS, CDR2 YFSETQ. The CDR3 region is CASSPSGATNEKLFF. CDR3 nucleotide sequence: TGCGCCAGCAGCCCCAGCGGGGCAACTAATGAAAAACTGTTTTTT.

The V gene is TRBV5-1, the J gene TRBJ2-7; 12 bases match TRBD1. The V segment lost 3 bases and the J segment 7 bases; nucleotides outside the gene matches: 5. Germline V gene lookup returns CDR1 SGHRS and CDR2 YFSETQ. The CDR3 loop spans 14 amino acids. The CDR3 loop is CASSWGQGAGEQYF. The DNA of the CDR3 is TGCGCCAGCAGCTGGGGACAGGGGGCAGGAGAGCAGTACTTC.

This sequence joins TRBV27 and TRBJ1-5, with D possibly TRBD1 on 5 matching bases. V was shortened by 0 bases and J by 7 bases, with 13 bases between the two germline ends. Germline values: CDR1 MNHEY, CDR2 SMNVEV (reference sequence). The CDR3 loop spans 15 amino acids. The CDR3, as DNA: TGTGCCAGCAGTTTATCCAGGGTAATGAGGCAGCCCCAGCATTTT. This gives the protein CASSLSRVMRQPQHF.

V and J are TRBV5-1 and TRBJ2-7, with D tentatively TRBD1 (5 bases). V lost 0 bases and J 6 bases, leaving 16 bases between the germline ends. CDR3 length equals 15 residues. From germline, CDR1 is SGHRS and CDR2 YFSETQ. This CDR3 is CASSLEGLVGGEQYF. CDR3 DNA sequence: TGCGCCAGCAGCTTGGAGGGGCTAGTTGGCGGCGAGCAGTACTTC.

This clone was seen a handful of times. V gene TRBV5-1 combines with J gene TRBJ1-3, with D possibly being TRBD1 (5 bases). Germline V CDR1 and CDR2: SGHRS, YFSETQ. This CDR3 contains 13 residues. Trimming removed 1 base at V and 3 bases at J, with 5 bases between. CDR3 in amino acids: CASSLQGGNTIYF. The CDR3 DNA reads as TGCGCCAGCAGCTTGCAGGGTGGAAACACCATATATTTT.

The chain uses TRBV9 and TRBJ2-7, with TRBD2 matching 11 bases. Germline trimming cut 0 bases from V and 0 bases from J; bases unmatched to any gene: 5. Germline values: CDR1 SGDLS, CDR2 YYNGEE. The CDR3 has 17 amino acids. The CDR3 here is CASSVGLAGMSSYEQYF. CDR3 nucleotide sequence: TGTGCCAGCAGCGTAGGACTAGCGGGGATGAGCTCCTACGAGCAGTACTTC.

V and J are TRBV21-1 and TRBJ2-7; TRBD2, the table's D call, lacks a check against the DNA. TRBV21-1 is a pseudogene. The CDR3 contains 14 residues. The CDR3 loop is CASSPPDYRYEQYF. As DNA, the CDR3 is TGTGCCAGCAGCCCGCCGGACTATAGATACGAGCAGTACTTC.

The gene calls are TRBV7-6 and TRBJ1-5; no clear D. Germline V gene data show CDR1 as SGHVS and CDR2 as FNYEAQ. The CDR3 extends over 14 amino acids. With 5 bases removed from V and 6 bases from J, the gap between germline ends came to 14 bases. In nucleotides, the CDR3 is TGTGCCAGCAGCCCCCGGGAGGGTGCTCAGCCCCAGCATTTT. Translated: CASSPREGAQPQHF.

This clone was counted between two and nine times. In DNA form, the CDR3 reads TGTGCCAGCAGCGTAGGGGCGGGAGTGACAGATACGCAGTATTTT. Protein: CASSVGAGVTDTQYF. The chain carries TRBV9 and TRBJ2-3; 7 bases are shared with TRBD2. Germline V gene data show CDR1 as SGDLS and CDR2 as YYNGEE. The CDR3 length is 15 residues. The trim removed 0 bases at V and 3 bases at J, leaving 4 bases unmatched. Variable domain in full (rest from reference TRBV9 and TRBJ2-3): DSGVTQTPKHLITATGQRVTLRCSPRSGDLSVYWYQQSLDQGLQFLIQYYNGEERAKGNILERFSAQQFPDLHSELNLSSLELGDSALYFCASSVGAGVTDTQYFGPGTRLTVL.

This clone was recorded once. The V and J genes are TRBV5-1 and TRBJ2-3; possibly TRBD2 for D (5 bases). Germline V gene lookup returns CDR1 SGHRS and CDR2 YFSETQ. This CDR3 contains 15 residues. Trimming cost V 0 bases and J 2 bases, with 10 bases left between them. CDR3 amino acids: CASSLADYTTDTQYF. The CDR3 coding sequence is TGCGCCAGCAGCTTGGCCGACTATACCACAGATACGCAGTATTTT. The full variable domain, completed using reference TRBV5-1 and TRBJ2-3, is KAGVTQTPRYLIKTRGQQVTLSCSPISGHRSVSWYQQTPGQGLQFLFEYFSETQRNKGNFPGRFSGRQFSNSRSEMNVSTLELGDSALYLCASSLADYTTDTQYFGPGTRLTVL.

The gene calls are TRBV7-9 and TRBJ2-5; 9 nucleotides align to TRBD2. The V gene end was trimmed by 5 bases and the J gene end by 4 bases; junction bases not matched to a gene: 8. CDR1 is SEHNR, CDR2 FQNEAQ, per germline (reference sequence). The length of the CDR3 is 15 residues. The CDR3 sequence is CASSAAGGPGETQYF. In nucleotides, the CDR3 is TGTGCCAGCAGCGCCGCGGGGGGGCCTGGAGAGACCCAGTACTTC. Looking up the rest from reference TRBV7-9 and TRBJ2-5 gives the full variable domain: DTGVSQNPRHKITKRGQNVTFRCDPISEHNRLYWYRQTLGQGPEFLTYFQNEAQLEKSRLLSDRFSAERPKGSFSTLEIQRTEQGDSAMYLCASSAAGGPGETQYFGPGTRLLVL.

The chain couples TRBV2 to TRBJ1-5; maybe TRBD1 (5 bases). The CDR3 extends over 14 amino acids. V was pared by 4 bases and J by 5 bases, with 12 bases between. From germline, CDR1 is SNHLY and CDR2 FYNNEI. The CDR3 DNA reads TGTGCCAGCAGTGCCCAGGGCAGTCATCAGCCCCAGCATTTT. Amino acid sequence: CASSAQGSHQPQHF.

V gene TRBV18 combines with J gene TRBJ1-4; 7 bases agree with TRBD1. The CDR3 contains 15 residues. The V gene's germline CDR1 is KGHSH and CDR2 LQKENI. The V segment lost 2 bases and the J segment 3 bases; nucleotides outside the gene matches: 3. CDR3 loop: CASSPGGQPNEKLFF. CDR3 nucleotides: TGTGCCAGCTCACCAGGGGGACAGCCTAATGAAAAACTGTTTTTT.

This clone has only one observation. This chain links TRBV10-1 with TRBJ2-5; no clear D. CDR1 is WNHNN and CDR2 is SYGVQD in the germline V gene (reference sequence). Trimming took 7 bases from V and 7 from J, leaving 4 bases between them. The CDR3 contains 9 residues. The CDR3 reads CASNGTQYF. CDR3 nucleotides: TGCGCCAGCAACGGGACCCAGTACTTC.